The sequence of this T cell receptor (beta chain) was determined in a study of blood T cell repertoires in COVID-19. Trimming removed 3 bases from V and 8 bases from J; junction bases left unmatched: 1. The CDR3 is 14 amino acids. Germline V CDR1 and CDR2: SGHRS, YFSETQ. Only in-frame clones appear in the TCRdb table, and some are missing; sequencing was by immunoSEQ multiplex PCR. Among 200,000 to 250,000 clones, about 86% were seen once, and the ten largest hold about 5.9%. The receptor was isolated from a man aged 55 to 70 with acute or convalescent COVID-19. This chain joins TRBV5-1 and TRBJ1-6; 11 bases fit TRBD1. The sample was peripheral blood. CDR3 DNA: TGCGCCAGCAGCTGGGACAGGGGGGATTCACCCCTCCACTTT. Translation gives CASSWDRGDSPLHF.